Listed below are T cell receptor beta chains from one sample, sequenced in a study of blood T cell repertoires in COVID-19. Profiled with immunoSEQ multiplex PCR; TCRdb holds only in-frame clones, not every one. The table shows around 260,000 clones, with approximately 83% occurring only once. Sequencing was carried out using peripheral blood. The receptor set was obtained from a person aged 65 to 85 with COVID-19, enrolled during active disease. CDR3s include the opening cysteine and the closing phenylalanine or tryptophan. D genes are given only for firm matches. Where a row states a size, it is once, few, many or the class of an expanded clone; other rows omit it.

clone_size	j_call	d_call	v_call	cdr3_aa	cdr3_nt
few	TRBJ1-3	NA	TRBV7-2	CASSLDSSGNTIYF	TGTGCCAGCAGCTTAGACAGCTCTGGAAACACCATATATTTT
NA	TRBJ1-3	NA	TRBV5-6	CASSLGTWNSGNTIYF	TGTGCCAGCAGCTTGGGGACATGGAACTCGGGAAACACCATATATTTT
NA	TRBJ1-6	NA	TRBV3-1/TRBV3-2	CASSRVQGSPLHF	TGTGCCAGCAGCCGGGTACAGGGTTCACCCCTCCACTTT
NA	TRBJ2-2	TRBD1	TRBV19	CASSRGQLSVTGELFF	TGTGCCAGTAGTCGGGGACAGCTCTCTGTCACCGGGGAGCTGTTTTTT
NA	TRBJ1-1	NA	TRBV5-1	CASSPTGVMNTEAFF	TGCGCCAGCAGCCCGACCGGGGTGATGAACACTGAAGCTTTCTTT
NA	TRBJ1-2	TRBD1	TRBV27	CASSVGQVNYGYTF	TGTGCCAGCAGTGTTGGACAGGTTAACTATGGCTACACCTTC
NA	TRBJ2-5	NA	TRBV7-2	CASTEIRETQYF	TGTGCCAGCACCGAGATCAGGGAGACCCAGTACTTC
NA	TRBJ1-2	NA	TRBV5-6	CASSLVGAGYGYTF	TGTGCCAGCAGCTTGGTAGGGGCAGGCTATGGCTACACCTTC
NA	TRBJ1-3	NA	TRBV6-1	CASSASTDPTLGNTIYF	TGTGCCAGCAGTGCCAGCACAGACCCTACCCTGGGAAACACCATATATTTT
NA	TRBJ2-4	NA	TRBV7-2	CASSPRSDSDIQYF	TGTGCCAGCAGCCCCAGATCCGATTCAGACATTCAGTACTTC
NA	TRBJ1-2	NA	TRBV7-3	CASSFGGDYGYTF	TGTGCCAGCAGCTTCGGAGGGGACTATGGCTACACCTTC
NA	TRBJ1-5	NA	TRBV20-1	CSAGQPQHF	TGCAGTGCGGGCCAGCCCCAGCATTTT
once	TRBJ1-3	NA	TRBV30	CAWSVLRQSYSGNTIYF	TGTGCCTGGAGTGTATTACGACAGAGCTACTCTGGAAACACCATATATTTT
NA	TRBJ2-7	TRBD2	TRBV11-2	CASSSRLAVSYEQYF	TGTGCCAGCAGCTCGAGACTAGCGGTATCCTACGAGCAGTACTTC
few	TRBJ2-5	TRBD1	TRBV15	CATGEGTDQETQYF	TGTGCCACCGGTGAAGGGACAGACCAAGAGACCCAGTACTTC
NA	TRBJ1-1	TRBD1	TRBV15	CATSRTGGNNEAFF	TGTGCCACCAGCAGGACAGGGGGAAACAATGAAGCTTTCTTT
once	TRBJ2-2	TRBD2	TRBV9	CASSAGTSASGELFF	TGTGCCAGCAGCGCAGGGACTAGCGCCTCGGGGGAGCTGTTTTTT
NA	TRBJ2-5	NA	TRBV9	CASSTGGGETQYF	TGTGCCAGCAGCACCGGGGGAGGAGAGACCCAGTACTTC
NA	TRBJ2-7	NA	TRBV30	CAWRVGGHTYEQYF	TGTGCCTGGAGGGTAGGGGGTCACACCTACGAGCAGTACTTC
once	TRBJ2-2	TRBD2	TRBV3-1/TRBV3-2	CASSQGRGSGGRNTGELFF	TGTGCCAGCAGCCAAGGGAGGGGTAGCGGGGGGCGGAACACCGGGGAGCTGTTTTTT
NA	TRBJ2-1	TRBD2	TRBV2	CASSGSSRFSSGSSYNEQFF	TGTGCCAGCAGTGGCTCTAGTCGGTTTTCTAGCGGAAGCTCCTACAATGAGCAGTTCTTC
once	TRBJ2-3	TRBD1	TRBV5-1	CASSQDTGDEGTDTQYF	TGCGCCAGCAGCCAAGACACAGGGGATGAGGGTACAGATACGCAGTATTTT
once	TRBJ1-1	NA	TRBV2	CASKQNSGTEAFF	TGTGCCAGCAAACAAAACAGTGGGACTGAAGCTTTCTTT
NA	TRBJ2-4	NA	TRBV6-5	CAQGWGRLKNIQYF	TGTGCTCAAGGGTGGGGGAGGCTCAAAAACATTCAGTACTTC
NA	TRBJ1-2	TRBD1	TRBV6-2/TRBV6-3	CASSYVLGQANNYGYTF	TGTGCCAGCAGTTACGTCCTCGGACAGGCAAATAACTATGGCTACACCTTC
NA	TRBJ2-1	TRBD1	TRBV30	CAWRGGADRVSNEQFF	TGTGCCTGGAGGGGTGGAGCGGACAGGGTGAGCAATGAGCAGTTCTTC
NA	TRBJ2-7	TRBD1	TRBV19	CASSIEEGQGYYEQYF	TGTGCCAGTAGTATAGAGGAGGGACAGGGGTACTACGAGCAGTACTTC
NA	TRBJ2-4	NA	TRBV2	CASSEDSVGVAKNIQYF	TGTGCCAGCAGTGAAGATAGTGTTGGAGTAGCCAAAAACATTCAGTACTTC
few	TRBJ1-1	TRBD1	TRBV5-1	CASSLGTGGGDTEAFF	TGCGCCAGCAGCCTAGGGACAGGGGGCGGGGACACTGAAGCTTTCTTT
NA	TRBJ2-3	NA	TRBV18	CASSPLALPWSDTQYF	TGTGCCAGCTCCCCGCTGGCCCTCCCTTGGTCGGATACGCAGTATTTT
NA	TRBJ2-4	TRBD1	TRBV19	CASTPAGTVPSSQYF	TGTGCCAGTACCCCGGCCGGGACAGTCCCTTCTAGTCAGTACTTC
NA	TRBJ1-2	TRBD1	TRBV2	CASRRDRGSDGYTF	TGTGCCAGCAGGCGGGACAGGGGTTCGGATGGCTACACCTTC
NA	TRBJ1-3	TRBD1	TRBV7-8	CASSLPRGVGNTIYF	TGTGCCAGCAGCTTGCCCAGGGGGGTTGGAAACACCATATATTTT
NA	TRBJ2-1	NA	TRBV4-3	CASSQERRGRNEQFF	TGCGCCAGCAGCCAAGAGAGGAGGGGACGGAATGAGCAGTTCTTC
few	TRBJ2-1	NA	TRBV7-2	CASTRGHYNEQFF	TGTGCCAGCACAAGGGGCCACTACAATGAGCAGTTCTTC
NA	TRBJ1-1	TRBD1	TRBV28	CASRPPGTGFPINTEAFF	TGTGCCAGCAGGCCTCCCGGGACAGGTTTTCCCATAAACACTGAAGCTTTCTTT
NA	TRBJ2-3	TRBD2	TRBV7-9	CASSLGLGSGGIRTDTQYF	TGTGCCAGCAGCTTAGGTCTGGGGAGCGGGGGGATTCGCACAGATACGCAGTATTTT
NA	TRBJ1-2	NA	TRBV19	CASSMSGLLSSMATGSTF	TGTGCCAGTAGTATGTCTGGCCTCCTATCCTCTATGGCTACAGGCTCTACCTTC
few	TRBJ1-2	NA	TRBV5-8	CASSRLNNYGYTF	TGTGCCAGCAGCCGTTTAAATAACTATGGCTACACCTTC
NA	TRBJ1-3	TRBD1	TRBV6-5	CASSLGQGKIGNTIYF	TGTGCCAGCAGTTTGGGACAGGGAAAAATAGGAAACACCATATATTTT
NA	TRBJ1-3	NA	TRBV27	CASSLVGGTGNTIYF	TGTGCCAGCAGTTTAGTTGGGGGCACTGGAAACACCATATATTTT
NA	TRBJ1-5	TRBD1	TRBV28	CASSFARGPHNQPQHF	TGTGCCAGCAGTTTCGCTAGGGGGCCCCACAATCAGCCCCAGCATTTT